This paragraph reports one T cell receptor beta chain. The germline V and J ends were trimmed by 3 bases and 5 bases, with 13 bases remaining between them. CDR1 is SEHNR, CDR2 FQNEAQ, per germline (reference sequence). The length of the CDR3 is 14 residues. The sample is drawn from a study of early T cells in non-severe SARS-CoV-2 infection. As part of library construction, unique molecular identifiers were attached to individual cDNA molecules. Using its own MiXCR run on the 5' RACE reads, TCRdb lists one record per CDR3 protein. The data contain about 80,000 distinct CDR3 sequences, 4.5% to 6% of them seen just once; the ten biggest clones take up under 8%.

This specimen consisted of whole blood, obtained at baseline. The chain joins TRBV7-9 to TRBJ1-1, with a weak D call TRBD1 (5 bases). This receptor was taken from an adult who was a healthcare worker with PCR-confirmed SARS-CoV-2 infection or an uninfected control (not recorded which). CDR3: CASSFTGGYTEAFF. The CDR3 region has the DNA TGTGCCAGCAGCTTCACGGGGGGGTATACTGAAGCTTTCTTT. Based on the CDR3 plus reference TRBV7-9 and TRBJ1-1, the full variable domain is DTGVSQNPRHKITKRGQNVTFRCDPISEHNRLYWYRQTLGQGPEFLTYFQNEAQLEKSRLLSDRFSAERPKGSFSTLEIQRTEQGDSAMYLCASSFTGGYTEAFFGQGTRLTVV.